These 20 T cell receptor beta chains were sequenced from one sample in a study of blood T cell repertoires in COVID-19. Profiled with immunoSEQ multiplex PCR; TCRdb holds only in-frame clones, not every one. Among more than 90,000 clones, over 75% were seen once, and the ten largest hold 9.5% to 15%. The material sequenced was peripheral blood. The receptors come from a human donor in a cohort sampled during active COVID-19.

The V call is TRBV19, the J call TRBJ2-3; 7 bases fit TRBD1. Germline-derived CDR1 and CDR2 are LNHDA and SQIVND (reference sequence). The CDR3 runs 15 residues. Unmatched junction bases numbered 5, after V lost 3 bases and J lost 2 bases. The CDR3 DNA is TGTGCCAGTAGTATCCGGGGACAGAACACAGATACGCAGTATTTT. Its translation: CASSIRGQNTDTQYF.

This chain's CDR3 is CASSREAANEKLFF. The DNA of the CDR3 is TGTGCCAGCAGCCGAGAGGCAGCTAATGAAAAACTGTTTTTT. The rearrangement links TRBV4-2 to TRBJ1-4; D call uncertain. The V gene lost 4 bases and the J gene lost 3 bases, with 9 bases spanning the gap. This CDR3 is 14 amino acids long. Per the germline V gene, CDR1 is LGHNA and CDR2 is YNFKEQ.

The genes are TRBV7-2 and TRBJ2-3; the D is unclear. CDR1 is SGHTA, CDR2 FQGNSA, per germline. The CDR3 sequence is 15 residues long. Trimming removed 1 base from V and 2 bases from J, with 10 bases in between. The DNA of the CDR3 is TGTGCCAGCAGCTTAGGGATAGCCCCCACAGATACGCAGTATTTT. This codes for CASSLGIAPTDTQYF. The full variable domain, its missing parts supplied by reference TRBV7-2 and TRBJ2-3, is GAGVSQSPSNKVTEKGKDVELRCDPISGHTALYWYRQSLGQGLEFLIYFQGNSAPDKSGLPSDRFSAERTGGSVSTLTIQRTQQEDSAVYLCASSLGIAPTDTQYFGPGTRLTVL.

The chain recombines TRBV7-6 with TRBJ2-3; 12 bases match TRBD2. The CDR3 runs 17 residues. V was clipped by 3 bases and J by 4 bases; unmatched bases: 8. Germline V gene lookup returns CDR1 SGHVS and CDR2 FNYEAQ. DNA for the CDR3: TGTGCCAGCAGCTTTAGGGCTAGCGGGGGGGCCGCAGATACGCAGTATTTT. Its protein is CASSFRASGGAADTQYF.

The chain joins TRBV5-4 to TRBJ2-5; no firm D call. Germline V gene sequence: CDR1 SGHNT, CDR2 YYREEE (reference sequence). This CDR3 contains 15 residues. V lost 3 bases and J 5 bases, leaving 17 bases between the germline ends. CDR3: CASSSGWAAFETQYF. As DNA, the CDR3 is TGTGCCAGCAGCTCCGGTTGGGCAGCCTTTGAGACCCAGTACTTC.

The sample holds many counts of this clone. J is TRBJ2-7 and V is TRBV5-6, with a possible D match to TRBD2 (6 bases). V lost 0 bases, J lost 5 bases, and 18 bases lay in between. The CDR3 sequence is 16 residues long. Germline lookup yields CDR1 SGHDT and CDR2 YYEEEE. CDR3 nucleotides: TGTGCCAGCAGCTTGGCCGGTATTGGGGAGCGGGACGAGCAGTACTTC. The encoded protein is CASSLAGIGERDEQYF.

In this sample, this clone turned up once. The chain joins TRBV5-1 to TRBJ2-7; D might be TRBD2 (7 bases). Germline-derived CDR1 and CDR2 are SGHRS and YFSETQ. The CDR3 consists of 14 residues. V lost 7 bases, J lost 0 bases, and 14 bases lay in between. The CDR3 nucleotides read TGCGCCAGCCGGGGGGCCGAGAGCTCCTACGAGCAGTACTTC. It yields the protein CASRGAESSYEQYF.

The chain links TRBV6-1 to TRBJ2-1; D is unresolved. The V gene lost 0 bases and the J gene lost 9 bases, with 15 bases spanning the gap. The V gene's germline CDR1 is MNHNS and CDR2 SASEGT. The CDR3 is 15 amino acids. This CDR3 is CASSEALGFRGEQFF. In nucleotides, the CDR3 is TGTGCCAGCAGTGAAGCGCTTGGGTTCCGCGGTGAGCAGTTCTTC.

The V gene is TRBV4-1, the J gene TRBJ2-2; 10 positions agree with TRBD1. Germline V gives CDR1 MGHRA, CDR2 YSYEKL. The CDR3 has 13 amino acids. The trim removed 4 bases at V and 9 bases at J, leaving 2 bases unmatched. CDR3 nucleotides: TGCGCCAGCAGCCCGGGACAGGGGAGGGAGCTGTTTTTT. It codes for CASSPGQGRELFF.

This clone occurred a few times. The chain recombines TRBV7-2 with TRBJ2-1; tentatively, D is TRBD1 (5 bases). Per germline, CDR1 SGHTA and CDR2 FQGNSA. The CDR3 totals 13 residues. V was trimmed by 2 bases and J by 4 bases, leaving 6 bases between them. The CDR3 region has the DNA TGTGCCAGCAGCTTACAGGGTTACAATGAGCAGTTCTTC. As protein: CASSLQGYNEQFF.

This clone was observed a few times. The V and J genes are TRBV6-2 or TRBV6-3 and TRBJ1-2, with 8 bases identical to TRBD1. The CDR3 covers 14 residues. Per germline, CDR1 MNHEY and CDR2 SVGEGT. The J segment lost 8 bases and the V segment lost 5 bases, leaving 10 bases of the junction unmatched. The CDR3 is CASSASRTGSGYTF. CDR3 DNA: TGTGCCAGCAGTGCCTCGAGGACAGGGAGCGGCTACACCTTC.

The chain joins TRBV6-1 to TRBJ2-7, with D possibly TRBD1 on 5 matching bases. The CDR3 is made up of 15 amino acids. Trimming took 0 bases from V and 0 from J, leaving 9 bases between them. The germline gives CDR1 MNHNS, CDR2 SASEGT. Written as DNA, the CDR3 is TGTGCCAGCAGTGAAGCGCAGACAGTCTCCTACGAGCAGTACTTC. This gives the protein CASSEAQTVSYEQYF.

The chain has TRBV3-1 (or the pseudogene TRBV3-2) and TRBJ1-1; the match to TRBD1 covers 8 bases. Trimming at V came to 0 bases and at J to 6 bases, leaving 3 bases not matched to a gene. CDR3 length: 14 residues. The V gene's germline CDR1 is LGHDT and CDR2 YNNKEL (reference sequence). This CDR3 is CASSQDRGPAEAFF. The CDR3 DNA reads TGTGCCAGCAGCCAAGACAGGGGGCCCGCTGAAGCTTTCTTT.

This clone turned up a few times. The genes are TRBV7-9 and TRBJ1-1; 8 bases align to TRBD1. The germline gives CDR1 SEHNR, CDR2 FQNEAQ (reference sequence). This CDR3 has 14 residues. V lost 3 bases and J lost 1; bases outside the gene matches: 1. CDR3 residues: CASSFGQGNTEAFF. CDR3 in DNA: TGTGCCAGCAGCTTCGGACAGGGGAACACTGAAGCTTTCTTT.

This sequence joins TRBV10-3 and TRBJ2-7; 14 bases line up with TRBD2. This CDR3 spans 17 amino acids. Germline assignment: CDR1 ENHRY and CDR2 SYGVKD. After removal of 6 bases from V and 0 bases from J, the junction contained 7 bases not matched to a gene. The CDR3 spells CAIRGTSGGRSSYEQYF. The CDR3 DNA reads as TGTGCCATCAGGGGGACTAGCGGGGGACGTTCCTCCTACGAGCAGTACTTC.

The chain links TRBV6-5 to TRBJ2-7, with 7 bases lining up with TRBD1. This CDR3 region has 13 residues. The germline CDR1 and CDR2 sequences are MNHEY and SVGAGI. V was pared by 4 bases and J by 5 bases, with 5 bases of the junction left unmatched. The CDR3 DNA reads TGTGCCAGCAGTTTACAGGGGACCGACGAGCAGTACTTC. Protein: CASSLQGTDEQYF.

The rearrangement uses TRBV6-5 and TRBJ1-6; D unresolved. Trimming removed 0 bases from V and 9 bases from J, with 9 bases in between. Germline loops: CDR1 MNHEY, CDR2 SVGAGI. The CDR3 has 14 amino acids. CDR3 DNA: TGTGCCAGCAGTTACTCGGAGAAGTCTTCACCCCTCCACTTT. Protein product: CASSYSEKSSPLHF.

The chain is built from TRBV4-3 and TRBJ2-2, with 7 bases lining up with TRBD1. V lost 1 base, J lost 7 bases, and 3 bases stayed unmatched. The CDR3 is 14 amino acids. Germline V lookup: CDR1 LGHNA, CDR2 YSLEER. The CDR3 region has the DNA TGCGCCAGCAGCCAAGGGACAGGAGGCGGGGAGCTGTTTTTT. Translating it yields CASSQGTGGGELFF.

V and J are TRBV27 and TRBJ2-7; maybe TRBD2 (6 bases). This CDR3 has 14 amino acids. Germline CDR1 MNHEY, CDR2 SMNVEV (reference sequence). The germline V and J ends were trimmed by 3 bases and 4 bases, with 13 bases remaining between them. As DNA, the CDR3 is TGTGCCAGCAGTTTCGGGCTAGCGACTTACGAGCAGTACTTC. Amino acids: CASSFGLATYEQYF.

This clone was counted only a few times. This chain links TRBV30 with TRBJ2-7; 10 nucleotides agree with TRBD2. Germline-derived CDR1 and CDR2 are GTSNPN and SVGIG (reference sequence). V lost 7 bases, J lost 3 bases, and 3 bases stayed unmatched. CDR3 size: 12 residues. The CDR3 here is CAYGTSDYEQYF. Written as DNA, the CDR3 is TGTGCCTACGGGACTAGCGACTACGAGCAGTACTTC.